This T cell receptor beta chain appears in the sequencing data of a study of blood T cell repertoires in COVID-19. Per germline, CDR1 SGHVS and CDR2 FQNEAQ. The CDR3 runs 14 residues. With 1 base removed from V and 4 bases from J, the gap between germline ends came to 11 bases. Only in-frame clones appear in the TCRdb table, and some are missing; sequencing was by immunoSEQ multiplex PCR. The sample holds 190,000 or so clones, roughly nine tenths seen once. Material: peripheral blood. This sequence was found in a woman between 65 and 79 years old with acute or convalescent COVID-19. J is TRBJ2-7 and V is TRBV7-8, with D unresolved. CDR3 in DNA: TGTGCCAGCAGCTTAGGTATCAGGCAATACGAGCAGTACTTC. Its protein product is CASSLGIRQYEQYF.